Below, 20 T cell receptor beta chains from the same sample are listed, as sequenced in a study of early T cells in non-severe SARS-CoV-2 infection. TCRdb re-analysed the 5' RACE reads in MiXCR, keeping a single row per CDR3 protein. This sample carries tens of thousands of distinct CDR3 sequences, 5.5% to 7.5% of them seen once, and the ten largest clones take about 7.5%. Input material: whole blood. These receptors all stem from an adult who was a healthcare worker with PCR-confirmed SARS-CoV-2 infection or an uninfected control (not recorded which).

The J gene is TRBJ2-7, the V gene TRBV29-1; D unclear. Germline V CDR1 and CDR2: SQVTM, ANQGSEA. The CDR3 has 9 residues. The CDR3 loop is CNLGDEQYF. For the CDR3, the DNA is TGCAACCTTGGGGATGAGCAGTACTTC.

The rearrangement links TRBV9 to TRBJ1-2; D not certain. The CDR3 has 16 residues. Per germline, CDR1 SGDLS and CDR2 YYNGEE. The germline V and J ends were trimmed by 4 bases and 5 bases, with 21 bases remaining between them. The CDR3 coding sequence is TGTGCCAGCAGCCCCATGGGAGGTTCGCTAACATATGGCTACACCTTC. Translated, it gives CASSPMGGSLTYGYTF.

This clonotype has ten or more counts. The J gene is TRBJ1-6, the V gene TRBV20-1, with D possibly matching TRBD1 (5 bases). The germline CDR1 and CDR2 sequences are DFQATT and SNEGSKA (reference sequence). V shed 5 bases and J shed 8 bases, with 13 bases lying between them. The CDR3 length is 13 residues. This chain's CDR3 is CSAGGGIDSPLHF. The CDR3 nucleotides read TGCAGTGCTGGGGGAGGGATCGATTCACCCCTCCACTTT.

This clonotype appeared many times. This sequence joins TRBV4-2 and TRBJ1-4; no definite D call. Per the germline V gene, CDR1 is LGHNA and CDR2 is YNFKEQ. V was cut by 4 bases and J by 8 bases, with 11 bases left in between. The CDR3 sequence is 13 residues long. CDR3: CASSRASQEKLFF. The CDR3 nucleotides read TGTGCCAGCAGCCGAGCAAGTCAAGAAAAACTGTTTTTT.

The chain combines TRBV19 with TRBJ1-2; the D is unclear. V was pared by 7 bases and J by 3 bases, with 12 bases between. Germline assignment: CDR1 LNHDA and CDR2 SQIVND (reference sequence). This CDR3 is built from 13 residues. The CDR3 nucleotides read TGTGCCAGTACCTCGGACCGATACTATGGCTACACCTTC. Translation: CASTSDRYYGYTF. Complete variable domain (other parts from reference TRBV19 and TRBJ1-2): DGGITQSPKYLFRKEGQNVTLSCEQNLNHDAMYWYRQDPGQGLRLIYYSQIVNDFQKGDIAEGYSVSREKKESFPLTVTSAQKNPTAFYLCASTSDRYYGYTFGSGTRLTVV.

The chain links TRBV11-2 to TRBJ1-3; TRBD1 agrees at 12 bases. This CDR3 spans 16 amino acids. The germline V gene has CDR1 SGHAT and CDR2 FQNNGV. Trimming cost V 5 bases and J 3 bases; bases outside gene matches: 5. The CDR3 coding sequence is TGTGCCAGCAGCAAGGGACAGGGGGCAGTTGGAAACACCATATATTTT. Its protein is CASSKGQGAVGNTIYF.

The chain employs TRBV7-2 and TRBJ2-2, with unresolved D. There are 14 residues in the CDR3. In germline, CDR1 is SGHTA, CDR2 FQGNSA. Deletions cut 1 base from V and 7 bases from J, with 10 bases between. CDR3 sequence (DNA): TGTGCCAGCAGCTTAGGAAGGAATAACGGGGAGCTGTTTTTT. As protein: CASSLGRNNGELFF. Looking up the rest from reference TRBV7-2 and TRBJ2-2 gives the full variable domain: GAGVSQSPSNKVTEKGKDVELRCDPISGHTALYWYRQSLGQGLEFLIYFQGNSAPDKSGLPSDRFSAERTGGSVSTLTIQRTQQEDSAVYLCASSLGRNNGELFFGEGSRLTVL.

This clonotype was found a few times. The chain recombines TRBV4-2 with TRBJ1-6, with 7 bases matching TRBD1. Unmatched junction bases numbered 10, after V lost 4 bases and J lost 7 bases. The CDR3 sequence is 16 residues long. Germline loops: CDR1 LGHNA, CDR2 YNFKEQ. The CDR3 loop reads CASSRSSGTENSPLHF. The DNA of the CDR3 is TGTGCCAGCAGCCGATCCTCCGGGACAGAAAATTCACCCCTCCACTTT.

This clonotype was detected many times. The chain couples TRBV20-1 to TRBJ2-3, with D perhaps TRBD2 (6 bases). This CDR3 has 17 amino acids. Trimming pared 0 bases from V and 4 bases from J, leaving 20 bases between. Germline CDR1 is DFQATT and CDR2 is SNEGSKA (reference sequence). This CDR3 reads CSARDLLALPGADTQYF. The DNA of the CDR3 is TGCAGTGCTAGAGATCTACTAGCACTACCGGGGGCAGATACGCAGTATTTT.

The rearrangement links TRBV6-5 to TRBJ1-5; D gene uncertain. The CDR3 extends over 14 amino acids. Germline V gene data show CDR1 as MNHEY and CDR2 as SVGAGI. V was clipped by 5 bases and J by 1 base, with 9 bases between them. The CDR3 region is CASSPGGSNQPQHF. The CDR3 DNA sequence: TGTGCCAGCAGTCCCGGAGGGAGCAATCAGCCCCAGCATTTT.

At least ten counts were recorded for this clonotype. The CDR3 here is CAGGKARTDTQYF. The CDR3 DNA sequence: TGTGCCGGCGGAAAAGCGCGCACAGATACGCAGTATTTT. The chain recombines TRBV7-9 with TRBJ2-3; unclear D gene. The V end lost 11 bases, the J end lost 1 base, and 13 bases lay between the germline ends. CDR3 length: 13 amino acids. The germline V gene has CDR1 SEHNR and CDR2 FQNEAQ (reference sequence).

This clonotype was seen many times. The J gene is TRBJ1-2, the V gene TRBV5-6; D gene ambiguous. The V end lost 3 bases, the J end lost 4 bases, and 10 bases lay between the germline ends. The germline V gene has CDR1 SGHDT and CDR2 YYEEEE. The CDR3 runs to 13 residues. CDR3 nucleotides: TGTGCCAGCAGCTCCACAGAGGGCTATGGCTACACCTTC. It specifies CASSSTEGYGYTF.

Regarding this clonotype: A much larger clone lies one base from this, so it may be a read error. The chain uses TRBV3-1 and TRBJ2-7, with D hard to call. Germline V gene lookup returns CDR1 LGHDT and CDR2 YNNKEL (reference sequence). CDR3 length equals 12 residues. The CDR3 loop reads CARSHSGYEQYF. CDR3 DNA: TGTGCCAGGAGCCATTCCGGTTACGAGCAGTACTTC.

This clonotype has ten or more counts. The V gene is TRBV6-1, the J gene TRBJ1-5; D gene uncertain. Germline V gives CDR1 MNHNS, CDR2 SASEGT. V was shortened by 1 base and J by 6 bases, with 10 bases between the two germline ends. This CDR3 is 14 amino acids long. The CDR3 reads CASSEGVGLQPQHF. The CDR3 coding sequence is TGTGCCAGCAGTGAAGGTGTAGGACTTCAGCCCCAGCATTTT.

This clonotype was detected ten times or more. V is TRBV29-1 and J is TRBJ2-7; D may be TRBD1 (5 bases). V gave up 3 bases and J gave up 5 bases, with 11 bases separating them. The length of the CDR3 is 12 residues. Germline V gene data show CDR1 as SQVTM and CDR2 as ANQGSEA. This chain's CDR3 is CSVEQGGNEQYF. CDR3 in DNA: TGCAGCGTTGAGCAGGGTGGGAACGAGCAGTACTTC.

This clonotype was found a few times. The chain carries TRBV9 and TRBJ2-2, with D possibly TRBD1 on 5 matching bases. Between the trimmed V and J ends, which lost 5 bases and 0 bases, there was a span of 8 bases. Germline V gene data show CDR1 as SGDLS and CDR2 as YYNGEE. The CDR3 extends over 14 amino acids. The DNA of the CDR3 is TGTGCCAGCAGACGACAGTCGAACACCGGGGAGCTGTTTTTT. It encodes CASRRQSNTGELFF.

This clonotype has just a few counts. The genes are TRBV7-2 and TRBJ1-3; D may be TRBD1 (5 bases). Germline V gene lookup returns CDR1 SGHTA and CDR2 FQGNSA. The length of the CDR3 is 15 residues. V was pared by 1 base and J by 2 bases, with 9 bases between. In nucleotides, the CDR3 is TGTGCCAGCAGCTTAGGTGGGACCACTGGAAACACCATATATTTT. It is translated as CASSLGGTTGNTIYF.

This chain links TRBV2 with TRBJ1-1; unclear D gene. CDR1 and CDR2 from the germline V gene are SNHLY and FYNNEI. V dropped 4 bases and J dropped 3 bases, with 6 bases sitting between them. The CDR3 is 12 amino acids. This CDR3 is CASSGQHTEAFF. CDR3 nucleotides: TGTGCCAGCAGTGGCCAGCACACTGAAGCTTTCTTT.

The CDR3 sequence is CASSTQTGGYSPLHF. The CDR3 coding sequence is TGTGCCAGCAGCACACAGACAGGGGGCTACTCACCCCTCCACTTT. The chain has TRBV7-2 and TRBJ1-6, with 10 bases that match TRBD1. J gave up 10 bases and V 5 bases, and 8 bases lay outside the gene matches. The CDR3 runs 15 residues. Germline V gives CDR1 SGHTA, CDR2 FQGNSA.

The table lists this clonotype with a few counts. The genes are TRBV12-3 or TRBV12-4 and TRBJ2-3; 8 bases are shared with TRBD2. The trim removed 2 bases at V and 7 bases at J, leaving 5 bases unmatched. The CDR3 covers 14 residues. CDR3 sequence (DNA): TGTGCCAGCAGTTTAAGCGGGAGTAAGAATACGCAGTATTTT. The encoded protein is CASSLSGSKNTQYF.